What follows are 9 T cell receptor beta chains derived from one specimen sequenced in a study of shared clonotypes between healthy human individuals. Only in-frame clones appear in the TCRdb table, and some are missing; sequencing was by immunoSEQ multiplex PCR. The sample shows a few million clones, 85% to 95% of them seen only once. Sequences were obtained from naive CD4+ T cells from PBMCs. The subset: CD45RA+ positively selected. The receptor source for this set is a young man in good health. Some clones in this sample may be carry-over from other donors' samples.

The chain has TRBV18 and TRBJ2-5; D gene unclear. Looked up from germline, CDR1 is KGHSH and CDR2 is LQKENI. Trimming left V 1 base short and J 3 bases short, with 9 bases between. CDR3 length: 14 residues. CDR3 DNA sequence: TGTGCCAGCTCACCACTGCGTGCCGAAGAGACCCAGTACTTC. Residues: CASSPLRAEETQYF. The entire variable domain, with the rest obtained from reference TRBV18 and TRBJ2-5, is as follows: NAGVMQNPRHLVRRRGQEARLRCSPMKGHSHVYWYRQLPEEGLKFMVYLQKENIIDESGMPKERFSAEFPKEGPSILRIQQVVRGDSAAYFCASSPLRAEETQYFGPGTRLLVL.

The chain uses TRBV7-2 and TRBJ2-5, with D tentatively TRBD1 (6 bases). V lost 4 bases and J lost 8, with 11 bases in between. This CDR3 is built from 12 residues. Per germline, CDR1 SGHTA and CDR2 FQGNSA. The CDR3 coding sequence is TGTGCCAGCAGCTCTCACAGGGTCACCCAGTACTTC. Translated: CASSSHRVTQYF.

The J gene is TRBJ1-2, the V gene TRBV15, with D possibly TRBD1 on 5 matching bases. The CDR3 is made up of 14 amino acids. V was pared by 0 bases and J by 6 bases, with 11 bases between. The germline V gene encodes CDR1 LNHNV and CDR2 YYDKDF (reference sequence). The CDR3 DNA follows: TGTGCCACCAGCAGAGATCGGATGGGGGATGGCTACACCTTC. Translating it yields CATSRDRMGDGYTF.

The chain recombines TRBV7-8 with TRBJ1-3, with D possibly being TRBD1 (6 bases). The length of the CDR3 is 17 residues. V was pared by 4 bases and J by 2 bases, with 18 bases between. Germline-derived CDR1 and CDR2 are SGHVS and FQNEAQ. CDR3 in amino acids: CASSSRQGSVAGNTIYF. The CDR3 DNA follows: TGTGCCAGCAGCTCCCGGCAGGGGTCGGTCGCTGGAAACACCATATATTTT.

This clone has a single count. V gene TRBV7-2 combines with J gene TRBJ2-1; D gene uncertain. Germline V CDR1 and CDR2: SGHTA, FQGNSA. The CDR3 runs to 15 residues. V shed 0 bases and J shed 2 bases, with 8 bases lying between them. CDR3 coding DNA: TGTGCCAGCAGCTTAGCCCATTTGGCCTACAATGAGCAGTTCTTC. This sequence encodes CASSLAHLAYNEQFF.

The chain joins TRBV28 to TRBJ1-2; TRBD1 aligns across 7 bases. Trimming at V came to 6 bases and at J to 4 bases, leaving 8 bases not matched to a gene. The germline V gene has CDR1 MDHEN and CDR2 SYDVKM. The CDR3 runs 14 residues. CDR3 in DNA: TGTGCCAGCAGCGCCACAGGGGACGGCTATGGCTACACCTTC. Translation gives CASSATGDGYGYTF.

Remarks on this clone: Other DNA sequences within the sample encode an identical CDR3. The chain has TRBV5-1 and TRBJ2-5; TRBD1 matches at 8 bases. The V gene's germline CDR1 is SGHRS and CDR2 YFSETQ. Unmatched junction bases numbered 2, after V lost 2 bases and J lost 5 bases. This CDR3 has 13 amino acids. The CDR3 loop reads CASSFRGLETQYF. CDR3 sequence (DNA): TGCGCCAGCAGCTTCAGGGGGCTTGAGACCCAGTACTTC.

The chain recombines TRBV6-1 with TRBJ2-1; D is possibly TRBD1 (5 bases). Germline CDR1 reads MNHNS; CDR2 reads SASEGT. The CDR3 contains 16 residues. V dropped 3 bases and J dropped 3 bases, with 15 bases sitting between them. CDR3 sequence (DNA): TGTGCCAGCAGTGACCTACGACTCCAGGGCTACAATGAGCAGTTCTTC. Its protein is CASSDLRLQGYNEQFF.

The chain has TRBV5-4 and TRBJ2-1; 10 bases agree with TRBD1. V dropped 4 bases and J dropped 6; count of bases not matched to a gene: 10. The CDR3 is 16 amino acids. Germline values: CDR1 SGHNT, CDR2 YYREEE (reference sequence). The CDR3 reads CASSPTGTGEGNEQFF. CDR3 coding DNA: TGTGCCAGCAGCCCGACCGGGACAGGGGAGGGCAATGAGCAGTTCTTC. The whole variable domain, filled in from reference TRBV5-4 and TRBJ2-1, reads ETGVTQSPTHLIKTRGQQVTLRCSSQSGHNTVSWYQQALGQGPQFIFQYYREEENGRGNFPPRFSGLQFPNYSSELNVNALELDDSALYLCASSPTGTGEGNEQFFGPGTRLTVL.